A single sample is the source of the 24 T cell receptor beta chains below, sequenced in a study of response to subunit inactivated influenza vaccine. TCRdb reanalysed the RT-PCR reads using MiXCR and keeps one entry per CDR3 protein. The repertoire holds roughly 290,000 distinct CDR3 sequences, with less than 25% as singletons. Sample: PBMCs from blood, taken 21 months after vaccination. These receptor sequences come from a man between 50 and 75 years old who received an inactivated influenza vaccine.

This clonotype has just a few counts. The chain links TRBV12-3 or TRBV12-4 to TRBJ1-1; D remains unclear. Trimming removed 2 bases at V and 11 bases at J, with 9 bases between. The CDR3 spans 11 residues. The CDR3 DNA reads TGTGCCAGCAGTTTATCACAGAGGGCTTTCTTT. The encoded protein is CASSLSQRAFF.

This clonotype was counted many times. The genes are TRBV20-1 and TRBJ2-7; D tentatively reads TRBD1 or TRBD2 (5 bases each). CDR1 is DFQATT, CDR2 SNEGSKA, per germline (reference sequence). This CDR3 contains 13 residues. V was pared by 5 bases and J by 7 bases, with 18 bases between. In DNA form, the CDR3 reads TGCAGTGCTGTCCGGGCCGGCTGGGGGGAGCAGTACTTC. As protein: CSAVRAGWGEQYF.

The V gene is TRBV29-1, the J gene TRBJ2-7; D possibly corresponds to TRBD2 (6 bases). Trimming left V 6 bases short and J 1 base short, with 16 bases between. Germline V gives CDR1 SQVTM, CDR2 ANQGSEA. The CDR3 sequence is 14 residues long. The CDR3 sequence is CSVLLAGSSYEQYF. The DNA of the CDR3 is TGCAGCGTCCTTCTCGCGGGGTCATCCTACGAGCAGTACTTC.

The chain combines TRBV3-1 with TRBJ2-5, with 12 bases identical to TRBD1. This CDR3 comprises 15 residues. In germline, CDR1 is LGHDT, CDR2 YNNKEL (reference sequence). J gave up 5 bases and V 4 bases, and 5 bases lay outside the gene matches. CDR3: CASSPGQGAMETQYF. DNA of the CDR3: TGTGCCAGCAGCCCGGGACAGGGGGCGATGGAGACCCAGTACTTC.

This clonotype was picked up a small number of times. The chain links TRBV29-1 to TRBJ2-2; a possible D gene is TRBD1 (6 bases). CDR1 and CDR2 (germline): SQVTM, ANQGSEA. Trimming took 4 bases from V and 3 from J, leaving 12 bases between them. The CDR3 sequence is 14 residues long. This CDR3 reads CSVVTGSHTGELFF. CDR3 nucleotides: TGCAGCGTTGTTACAGGGTCACACACCGGGGAGCTGTTTTTT.

This sequence joins TRBV4-3 and TRBJ2-3; 8 nucleotides align to TRBD2. The V and J ends lost 0 bases and 2 bases, in that order; junction bases with no gene match: 4. The CDR3 length is 16 residues. Per the germline V gene, CDR1 is LGHNA and CDR2 is YSLEER. The CDR3 DNA sequence: TGCGCCAGCAGCCAAGAGTTAGCGGGACACACAGATACGCAGTATTTT. As protein: CASSQELAGHTDTQYF.

V gene TRBV4-3 combines with J gene TRBJ2-2; D is unresolved. Between the trimmed V and J ends, which lost 0 bases and 3 bases, there was a span of 5 bases. The CDR3 extends over 14 amino acids. Germline V lookup: CDR1 LGHNA, CDR2 YSLEER. CDR3: CASSQDVYTGELFF. The CDR3 DNA sequence: TGCGCCAGCAGCCAAGATGTGTACACCGGGGAGCTGTTTTTT.

This clonotype was detected only a few times. The chain joins TRBV13 to TRBJ2-3, with D perhaps matching TRBD1 (5 bases). CDR1 PRHDT and CDR2 FYEKMQ come from the germline V gene (reference sequence). The CDR3 spans 13 residues. V was cut by 5 bases and J by 3 bases, with 9 bases left in between. CDR3 sequence reads: CASSPWTTDTQYF. CDR3 in DNA: TGTGCCAGCAGCCCATGGACAACAGATACGCAGTATTTT. The whole variable domain, remainder taken from reference TRBV13 and TRBJ2-3, is AAGVIQSPRHLIKEKRETATLKCYPIPRHDTVYWYQQGPGQDPQFLISFYEKMQSDKGSIPDRFSAQQFSDYHSELNMSSLELGDSALYFCASSPWTTDTQYFGPGTRLTVL.

The chain links TRBV5-5 to TRBJ1-4; 7 bases align to TRBD1. V shed 3 bases, J shed 0 bases, and the junction held 11 bases outside the gene matches. The CDR3 has 18 residues. From germline, CDR1 is SGHKS and CDR2 YYEKEE (reference sequence). CDR3 sequence (DNA): TGTGCCAGCAGCTCGACGACCGGGACAGTTGCAACTAATGAAAAACTGTTTTTT. Translated, it gives CASSSTTGTVATNEKLFF.

The table lists this clonotype with a few counts. The chain joins TRBV7-9 to TRBJ1-2, with TRBD1 identical over 7 bases. The V and J ends lost 1 base and 5 bases, in that order; junction bases with no gene match: 4. Germline V gene lookup returns CDR1 SEHNR and CDR2 FQNEAQ (reference sequence). This CDR3 has 14 residues. The CDR3 sequence: CASSLEGQWYGYTF. The CDR3 DNA reads TGTGCCAGCAGCTTAGAGGGACAGTGGTATGGCTACACCTTC. Variable domain in full (rest from reference TRBV7-9 and TRBJ1-2): DTGVSQNPRHKITKRGQNVTFRCDPISEHNRLYWYRQTLGQGPEFLTYFQNEAQLEKSRLLSDRFSAERPKGSFSTLEIQRTEQGDSAMYLCASSLEGQWYGYTFGSGTRLTVV.

Here the CDR3 reads CASSPGQGAGTDTQYF. The DNA for the CDR3 is TGCGCCAGCAGCCCAGGACAGGGGGCGGGTACAGATACGCAGTATTTT. The chain is built from TRBV4-3 and TRBJ2-3; 11 nucleotides agree with TRBD1. Per germline, CDR1 LGHNA and CDR2 YSLEER. V shed 4 bases, J shed 3 bases, and the junction held 6 bases outside the gene matches. CDR3 length: 16 residues.

In its sample, this clonotype was seen a few times. The chain recombines TRBV12-3 or TRBV12-4 with TRBJ2-7; 8 bases match TRBD2. This CDR3 is built from 13 residues. V shed 4 bases, J shed 6 bases, and the junction held 5 bases outside the gene matches. The CDR3 nucleotides read TGTGCCAGCAGTTCCAGCGGGGGCCGCGAGCAGTACTTC. Protein: CASSSSGGREQYF.

A few counts support this clonotype. The gene calls are TRBV12-3 or TRBV12-4 and TRBJ1-5; D is unclear. V dropped 4 bases and J dropped 1 base, with 14 bases sitting between them. The length of the CDR3 is 16 residues. The CDR3 DNA reads TGTGCCAGCAGTTCCGACGACTGGACCAGCAATCAGCCCCAGCATTTT. Its translation is CASSSDDWTSNQPQHF.

This clonotype showed up many times. The rearrangement links TRBV18 to TRBJ1-2; 7 bases map to TRBD1. V was pared by 2 bases and J by 8 bases, with 8 bases of the junction left unmatched. CDR3 length: 14 amino acids. CDR1 and CDR2 (germline): KGHSH, LQKENI. The CDR3 bases are TGTGCCAGCTCACCAGGTACAGGGGTCGGAGGCTACACCTTC. It is translated as CASSPGTGVGGYTF.

The chain is built from TRBV11-1 and TRBJ2-2, with 9 bases matching TRBD2. There are 15 residues in the CDR3. CDR1 is SGHAT, CDR2 FQDESV, per germline (reference sequence). V dropped 5 bases and J dropped 3; count of bases not matched to a gene: 4. CDR3 DNA sequence: TGTGCCAGCAGCGTGGGACTAGCTGACACCGGGGAGCTGTTTTTT. Its protein is CASSVGLADTGELFF.

This clonotype appeared a few times. This chain uses TRBV5-1 with TRBJ1-1; the D gene is possibly TRBD1 (5 bases). This CDR3 is 15 amino acids long. Trimming stripped 7 bases from V and 5 bases from J, with 21 bases between. Germline V gene lookup returns CDR1 SGHRS and CDR2 YFSETQ. The DNA of the CDR3 is TGCGCCAGCGGCATCGAGGGGACCTATAGAACTGAAGCTTTCTTT. It specifies CASGIEGTYRTEAFF.

This clonotype was counted at least ten times. The chain combines TRBV4-3 with TRBJ1-1, with D perhaps matching TRBD1 (6 bases). This CDR3 comprises 14 residues. CDR1 LGHNA and CDR2 YSLEER come from the germline V gene. Deletions cut 1 base from V and 5 bases from J, with 11 bases between. CDR3 DNA sequence: TGCGCCAGCAGCCAAGCTGGCCAGGGGACTGAAGCTTTCTTT. It is translated as CASSQAGQGTEAFF.

J is TRBJ1-1 and V is TRBV27, with TRBD1 as a possible D gene (6 bases). The CDR3 consists of 16 residues. Germline V gene lookup returns CDR1 MNHEY and CDR2 SMNVEV (reference sequence). The V and J ends lost 3 bases and 2 bases respectively, with 16 bases between them. CDR3 nucleotides: TGTGCCAGCAGTTTTTCCCCTGGACAGATAAACACTGAAGCTTTCTTT. Amino acid sequence: CASSFSPGQINTEAFF.

This clonotype has only a few counts. The J gene is TRBJ1-1, the V gene TRBV27; 9 positions match TRBD1. This CDR3 contains 17 residues. The J segment lost 1 base and the V segment lost 6 bases, leaving 12 bases of the junction unmatched. From germline, CDR1 is MNHEY and CDR2 SMNVEV (reference sequence). CDR3 sequence: CASSHGTGSLANTEAFF. The CDR3 region has the DNA TGTGCCAGCAGCCACGGGACAGGGTCATTGGCGAACACTGAAGCTTTCTTT.

The genes are TRBV4-1 and TRBJ2-7; the D gene could be TRBD1 or TRBD2 (6 bases each). This CDR3 region has 17 residues. V was clipped by 4 bases and J by 5 bases, with 24 bases between them. Germline V CDR1 and CDR2: MGHRA, YSYEKL. The CDR3 region has the DNA TGCGCCAGCAGCCCCCGTCGACCCGGGGGCAGCAGCGACGAGCAGTACTTC. Its protein is CASSPRRPGGSSDEQYF.

V usage is TRBV6-1 and J usage is TRBJ1-2, with a weak D call TRBD1 (5 bases). This CDR3 is built from 14 residues. Trimming removed 1 base from V and 8 bases from J, with 14 bases in between. CDR1 and CDR2 from the germline V gene are MNHNS and SASEGT. The CDR3 loop reads CASSEDLRVFGYTF. DNA of the CDR3: TGTGCCAGCAGTGAAGACCTCAGGGTTTTCGGCTACACCTTC.

This clonotype has more than one count but fewer than ten. The V and J genes are TRBV19 and TRBJ1-2; tentative D call: TRBD1 (5 bases). The CDR3 has 13 residues. V lost 4 bases to trimming and J lost 4 bases, with 10 bases between them. CDR1 LNHDA and CDR2 SQIVND come from the germline V gene (reference sequence). The CDR3 DNA sequence: TGTGCCAGTAGTACCGACAGATCCTATGGCTACACCTTC. Translation: CASSTDRSYGYTF.

This sequence joins TRBV12-3 or TRBV12-4 and TRBJ1-2; D is ambiguous. This CDR3 spans 12 amino acids. Trimming took 3 bases from V and 7 from J, leaving 9 bases between them. The CDR3 loop reads CASSLGRRGYTF. The CDR3 nucleotides read TGTGCCAGCAGTTTGGGCAGGCGTGGCTACACCTTC.

This chain connects TRBV12-3 or TRBV12-4 to TRBJ2-2, with 9 bases aligning to TRBD2. There are 15 residues in the CDR3. Trimming took 7 bases from V and 6 from J; bases not matched to a gene: 9. CDR3 protein: CASNPAGGLAGELFF. The DNA for the CDR3 is TGTGCCAGCAACCCGGCGGGAGGGCTGGCCGGGGAGCTGTTTTTT.